This T cell receptor (delta chain) comes out of a study of γδ T cells in repeated Plasmodium falciparum infection. Study results and caveats: Vdelta2-negative gammadelta repertoires appeared less diverse and less shared in Malian than Australian children. Over time and infection, Vgamma9/Vdelta2+ repertoires remained highly stable and polyclonal. In Vdelta2-negative, largely Vdelta1+, gammadelta repertoires, repeated controlled infections appeared to drive clonal selection waves.

On this clone itself: Its antigen remains unknown. This likely stems from a read error, as it lies one base from a far larger clone. Other DNA sequences in the sample encode the same CDR3.

The CDR3 consists of 17 residues. The germline gives CDR1 GEAIGNYY, CDR2 EKD. V lost 1 base, J lost 0 bases, and 9 bases stayed unmatched. Sequencing covered both gamma and delta TCR chains per sample. TCRdb re-called clones from the multiplex PCR reads using CATT. The sample lists 85,000 to 100,000 delta-chain clones, 0.75% to 1% occurring once. Flow sorting of PBMC yielded separate Vgamma9/Vdelta2+ and Vdelta2-negative gammadelta T cell populations for bulk repertoire analysis. Sequencing used gamma-delta T cells from blood. The receptor's source is a pool of human donors (malaria-infected and uninfected, not separated). The rearrangement joins TRDV2 to TRDJ1, with TRDD3 identical over 8 bases. Matching the DNA to germline supplied the J gene, which TCRdb does not give. This CDR3 reads CACDTITGGFNTDKLIF. The CDR3 DNA reads TGTGCCTGTGACACTATTACTGGGGGGTTTAACACCGATAAACTCATCTTT.